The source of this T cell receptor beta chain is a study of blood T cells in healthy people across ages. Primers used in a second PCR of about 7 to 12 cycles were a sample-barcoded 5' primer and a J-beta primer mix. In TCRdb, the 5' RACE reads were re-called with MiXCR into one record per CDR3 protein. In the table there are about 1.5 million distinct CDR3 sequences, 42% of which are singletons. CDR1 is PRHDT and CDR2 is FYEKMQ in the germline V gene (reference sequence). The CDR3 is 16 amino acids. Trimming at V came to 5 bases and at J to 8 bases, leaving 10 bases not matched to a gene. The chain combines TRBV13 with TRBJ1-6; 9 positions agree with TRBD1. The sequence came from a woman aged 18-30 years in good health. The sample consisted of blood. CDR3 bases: TGTGCCAGCAGCCTAACAGGACAGGGGCGCCATTCACCCCTCCACTTT. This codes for CASSLTGQGRHSPLHF.